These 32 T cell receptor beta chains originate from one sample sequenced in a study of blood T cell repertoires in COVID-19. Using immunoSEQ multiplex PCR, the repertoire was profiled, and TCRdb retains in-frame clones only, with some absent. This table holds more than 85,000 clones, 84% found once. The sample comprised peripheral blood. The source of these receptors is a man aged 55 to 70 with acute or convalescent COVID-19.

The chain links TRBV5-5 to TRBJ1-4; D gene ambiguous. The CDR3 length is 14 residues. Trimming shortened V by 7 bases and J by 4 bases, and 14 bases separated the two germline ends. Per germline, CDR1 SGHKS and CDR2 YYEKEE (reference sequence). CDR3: CASSPPGSNEKLFF. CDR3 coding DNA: TGTGCCAGCTCCCCGCCGGGGAGTAATGAAAAACTGTTTTTT.

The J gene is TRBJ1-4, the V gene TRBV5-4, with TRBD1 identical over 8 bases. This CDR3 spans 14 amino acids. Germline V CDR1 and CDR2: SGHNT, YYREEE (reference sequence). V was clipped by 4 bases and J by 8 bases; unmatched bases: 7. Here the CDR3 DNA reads TGTGCCAGCAGCCCTCAGGGGGCCCGGGAAAAACTGTTTTTT. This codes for CASSPQGAREKLFF.

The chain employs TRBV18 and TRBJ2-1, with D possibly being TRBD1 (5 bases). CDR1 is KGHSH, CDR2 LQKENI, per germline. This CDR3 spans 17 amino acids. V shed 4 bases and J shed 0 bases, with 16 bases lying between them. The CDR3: CASSLRTQSFSYNEQFF. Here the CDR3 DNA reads TGTGCCAGCTCACTGAGGACACAATCCTTCTCCTACAATGAGCAGTTCTTC. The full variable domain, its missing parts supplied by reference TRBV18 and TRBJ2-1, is NAGVMQNPRHLVRRRGQEARLRCSPMKGHSHVYWYRQLPEEGLKFMVYLQKENIIDESGMPKERFSAEFPKEGPSILRIQQVVRGDSAAYFCASSLRTQSFSYNEQFFGPGTRLTVL.

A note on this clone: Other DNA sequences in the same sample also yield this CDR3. CDR3 DNA sequence: TGTGCCAGCAGCCCTAGGAGGGAGACCCAGTACTTC. Its protein product is CASSPRRETQYF. V gene TRBV3-1 (or the pseudogene TRBV3-2) combines with J gene TRBJ2-5, with a weak D call TRBD2 (5 bases). The germline CDR1 and CDR2 sequences are LGHDT and YNNKEL (reference sequence). With 4 bases removed from V and 5 bases from J, the gap between germline ends came to 8 bases. The CDR3 is 12 amino acids.

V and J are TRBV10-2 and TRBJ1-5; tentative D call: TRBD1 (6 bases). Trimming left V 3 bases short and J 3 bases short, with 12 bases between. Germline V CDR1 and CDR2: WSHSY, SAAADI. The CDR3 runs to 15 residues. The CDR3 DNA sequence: TGCGCCAGCAGTGAAAGGCAGGGGTACAATCAGCCCCAGCATTTT. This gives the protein CASSERQGYNQPQHF.

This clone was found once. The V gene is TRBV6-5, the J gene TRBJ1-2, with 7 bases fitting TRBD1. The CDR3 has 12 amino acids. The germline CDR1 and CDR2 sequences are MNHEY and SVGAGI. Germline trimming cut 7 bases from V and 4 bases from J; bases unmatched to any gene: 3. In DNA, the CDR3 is TGTGCCAGCACCGGGACAGTCTATGGCTACACCTTC. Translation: CASTGTVYGYTF.

The CDR3 sequence: CASSPQGAGYGYTF. The CDR3 DNA sequence: TGTGCCAGCAGCCCACAGGGGGCGGGCTATGGCTACACCTTC. This chain connects TRBV7-2 to TRBJ1-2; 9 bases match TRBD1. This CDR3 region has 14 residues. After removal of 5 bases from V and 4 bases from J, the junction contained 5 bases not matched to a gene. CDR1 is SGHTA and CDR2 is FQGNSA in the germline V gene.

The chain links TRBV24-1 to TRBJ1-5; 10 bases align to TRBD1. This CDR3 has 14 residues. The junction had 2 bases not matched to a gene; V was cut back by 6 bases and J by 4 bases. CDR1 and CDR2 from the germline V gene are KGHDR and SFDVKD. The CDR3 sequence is CATSRGQGNQPQHF. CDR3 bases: TGTGCCACCAGTCGGGGACAGGGGAATCAGCCCCAGCATTTT.

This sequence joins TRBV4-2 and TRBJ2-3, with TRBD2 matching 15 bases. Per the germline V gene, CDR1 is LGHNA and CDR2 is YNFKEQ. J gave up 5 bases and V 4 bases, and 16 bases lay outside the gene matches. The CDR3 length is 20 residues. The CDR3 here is CASSPPYQRTSGGARDTQYF. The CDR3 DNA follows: TGTGCCAGCAGCCCACCCTACCAGAGGACTAGCGGGGGGGCAAGAGATACGCAGTATTTT.

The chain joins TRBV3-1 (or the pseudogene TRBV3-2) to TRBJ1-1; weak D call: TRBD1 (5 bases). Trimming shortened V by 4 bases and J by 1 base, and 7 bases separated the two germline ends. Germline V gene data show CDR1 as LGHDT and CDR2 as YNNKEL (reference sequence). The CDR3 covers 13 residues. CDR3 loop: CASSRTGNTEAFF. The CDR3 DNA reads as TGTGCCAGCAGCCGTACAGGGAACACTGAAGCTTTCTTT.

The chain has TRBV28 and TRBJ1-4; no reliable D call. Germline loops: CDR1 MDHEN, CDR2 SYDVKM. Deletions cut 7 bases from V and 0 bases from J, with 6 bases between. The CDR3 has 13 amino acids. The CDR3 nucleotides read TGTGCCAGCACGACTACAACTAATGAAAAACTGTTTTTT. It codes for CASTTTTNEKLFF.

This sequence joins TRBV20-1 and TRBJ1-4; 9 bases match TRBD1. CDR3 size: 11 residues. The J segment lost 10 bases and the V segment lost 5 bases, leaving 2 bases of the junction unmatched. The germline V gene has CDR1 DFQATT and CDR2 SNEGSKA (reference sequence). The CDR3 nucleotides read TGCAGTGCTGGGGGACAGGGAAAACTGTTTTTT. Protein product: CSAGGQGKLFF.

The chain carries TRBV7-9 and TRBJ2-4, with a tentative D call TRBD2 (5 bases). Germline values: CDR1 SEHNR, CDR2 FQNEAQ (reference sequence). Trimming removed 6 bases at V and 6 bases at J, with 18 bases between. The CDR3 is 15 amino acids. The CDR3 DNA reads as TGTGCCAGCAGTGCTCCGGGATACTTAGGAAACATTCAGTACTTC. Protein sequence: CASSAPGYLGNIQYF.

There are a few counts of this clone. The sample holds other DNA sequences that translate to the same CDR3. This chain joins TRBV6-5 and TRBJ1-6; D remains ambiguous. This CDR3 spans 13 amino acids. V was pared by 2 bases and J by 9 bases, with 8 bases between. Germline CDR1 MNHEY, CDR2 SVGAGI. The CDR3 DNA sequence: TGTGCCAGCAGTTACGGCCGAGGTTCACCCCTCCACTTT. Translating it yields CASSYGRGSPLHF.

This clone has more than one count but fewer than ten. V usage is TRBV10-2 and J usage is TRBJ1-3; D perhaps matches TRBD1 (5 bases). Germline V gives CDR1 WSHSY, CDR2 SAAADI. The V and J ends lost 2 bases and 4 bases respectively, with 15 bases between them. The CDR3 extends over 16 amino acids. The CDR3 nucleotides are TGCGCCAGCAGTGAGAGCGGGGCGATGCGAGGAAACACCATATATTTT. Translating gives CASSESGAMRGNTIYF.

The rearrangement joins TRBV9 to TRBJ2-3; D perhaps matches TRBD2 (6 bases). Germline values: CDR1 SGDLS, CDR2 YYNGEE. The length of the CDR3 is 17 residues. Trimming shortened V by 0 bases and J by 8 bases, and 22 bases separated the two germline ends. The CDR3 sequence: CASSVGGGSPRQSTQYF. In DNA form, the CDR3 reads TGTGCCAGCAGCGTAGGTGGGGGGAGCCCGAGGCAGTCTACGCAGTATTTT.

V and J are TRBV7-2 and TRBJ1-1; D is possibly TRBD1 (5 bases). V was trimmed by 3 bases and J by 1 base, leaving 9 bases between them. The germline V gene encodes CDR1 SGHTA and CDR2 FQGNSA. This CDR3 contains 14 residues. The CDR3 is CASSLGRGNTEAFF. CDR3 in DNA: TGTGCCAGCAGCTTGGGGAGGGGGAACACTGAAGCTTTCTTT.

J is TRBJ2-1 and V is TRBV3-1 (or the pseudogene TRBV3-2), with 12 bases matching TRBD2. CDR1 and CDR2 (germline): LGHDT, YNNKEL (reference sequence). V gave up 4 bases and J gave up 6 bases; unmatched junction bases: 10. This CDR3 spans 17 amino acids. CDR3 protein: CASSLRWRTSGANEQFF. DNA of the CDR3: TGTGCCAGCAGCCTACGTTGGAGGACTAGCGGGGCCAATGAGCAGTTCTTC.

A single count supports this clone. Here the CDR3 DNA reads TGCGCCAGCAGCCTAACGACAGCCTCTGGAAACACCATATATTTT. It is translated as CASSLTTASGNTIYF. The V and J genes are TRBV4-1 and TRBJ1-3; tentatively, D is TRBD1 (5 bases). CDR3 length equals 15 residues. Deletions cut 4 bases from V and 0 bases from J, with 10 bases between. Germline V gene data show CDR1 as MGHRA and CDR2 as YSYEKL.

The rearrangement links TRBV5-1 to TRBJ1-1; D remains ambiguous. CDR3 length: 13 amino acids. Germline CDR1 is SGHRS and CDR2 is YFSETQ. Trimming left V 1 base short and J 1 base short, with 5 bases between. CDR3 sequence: CASSLIRNTEAFF. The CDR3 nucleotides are TGCGCCAGCAGCTTGATTCGGAACACTGAAGCTTTCTTT.

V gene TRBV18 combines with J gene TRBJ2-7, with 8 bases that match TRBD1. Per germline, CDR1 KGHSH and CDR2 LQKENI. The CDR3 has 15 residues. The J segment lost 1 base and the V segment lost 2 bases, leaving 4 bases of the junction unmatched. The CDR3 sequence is CASSPATGGSYEQYV. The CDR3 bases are TGTGCCAGCTCACCAGCCACAGGGGGTTCCTACGAGCAGTACGTC.

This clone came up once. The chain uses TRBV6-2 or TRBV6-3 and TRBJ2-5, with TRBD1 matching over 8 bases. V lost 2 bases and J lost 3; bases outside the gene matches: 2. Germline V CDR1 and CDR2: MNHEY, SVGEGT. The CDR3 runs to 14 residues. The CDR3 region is CASSYVTGEETQYF. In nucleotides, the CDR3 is TGTGCCAGCAGTTACGTGACAGGGGAAGAGACCCAGTACTTC.

The CDR3 DNA follows: TGTGCCAGCAGTCTGGGAGTGCTAAGCTCCTACGAGCAGTACTTC. Amino acids: CASSLGVLSSYEQYF. The rearrangement joins TRBV6-2 or TRBV6-3 to TRBJ2-7; tentatively, D is TRBD2 (5 bases). The V end lost 5 bases, the J end lost 0 bases, and 14 bases lay between the germline ends. The germline V gene encodes CDR1 MNHEY and CDR2 SVGEGT. The CDR3 covers 15 residues.

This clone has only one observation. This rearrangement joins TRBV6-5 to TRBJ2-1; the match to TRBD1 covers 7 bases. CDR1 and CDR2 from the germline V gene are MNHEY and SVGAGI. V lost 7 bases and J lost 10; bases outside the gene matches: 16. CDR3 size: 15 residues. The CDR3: CASTPRGGSTREQFF. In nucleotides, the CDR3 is TGTGCCAGCACCCCCCGAGGGGGCTCTACTAGGGAGCAGTTCTTC.

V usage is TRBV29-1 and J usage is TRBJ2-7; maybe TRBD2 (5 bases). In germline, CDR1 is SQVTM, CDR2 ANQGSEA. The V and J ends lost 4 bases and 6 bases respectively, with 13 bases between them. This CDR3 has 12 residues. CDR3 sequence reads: CSVVMGGGEQYV. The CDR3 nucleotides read TGCAGCGTTGTAATGGGTGGAGGCGAGCAGTACGTC.

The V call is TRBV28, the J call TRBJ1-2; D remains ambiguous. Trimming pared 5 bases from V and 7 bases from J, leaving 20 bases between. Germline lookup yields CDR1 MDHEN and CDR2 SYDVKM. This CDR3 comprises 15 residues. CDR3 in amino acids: CASSRIPTGLGGYTF. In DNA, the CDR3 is TGTGCCAGCAGTCGAATTCCTACGGGATTGGGTGGCTACACCTTC.

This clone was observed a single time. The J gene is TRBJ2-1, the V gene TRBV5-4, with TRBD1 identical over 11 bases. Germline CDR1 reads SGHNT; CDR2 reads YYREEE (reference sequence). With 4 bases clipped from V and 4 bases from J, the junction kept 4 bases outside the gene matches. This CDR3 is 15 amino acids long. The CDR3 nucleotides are TGTGCCAGCAGCACCGGACAGGGGGCGTACAATGAGCAGTTCTTC. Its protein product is CASSTGQGAYNEQFF.

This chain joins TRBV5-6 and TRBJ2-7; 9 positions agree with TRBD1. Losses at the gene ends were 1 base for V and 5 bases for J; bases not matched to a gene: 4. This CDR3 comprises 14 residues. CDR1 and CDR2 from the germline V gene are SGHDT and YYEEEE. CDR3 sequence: CASSLRDRAHEQYV. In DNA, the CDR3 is TGTGCCAGCAGCTTGAGGGACAGGGCCCACGAGCAGTACGTC.

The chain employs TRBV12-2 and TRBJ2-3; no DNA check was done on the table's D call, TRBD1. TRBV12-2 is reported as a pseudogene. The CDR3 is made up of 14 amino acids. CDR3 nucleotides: TGTGCAAGTCGCTTCCAGGGCCCCACAGATACGCAGTATTTT. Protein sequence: CASRFQGPTDTQYF.

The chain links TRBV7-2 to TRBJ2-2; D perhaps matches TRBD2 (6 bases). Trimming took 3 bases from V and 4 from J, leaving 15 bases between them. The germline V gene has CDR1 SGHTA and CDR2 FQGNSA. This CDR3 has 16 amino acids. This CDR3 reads CASSLQPGLPTGELFF. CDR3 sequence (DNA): TGTGCCAGCAGCTTGCAACCGGGACTTCCCACCGGGGAGCTGTTTTTT.

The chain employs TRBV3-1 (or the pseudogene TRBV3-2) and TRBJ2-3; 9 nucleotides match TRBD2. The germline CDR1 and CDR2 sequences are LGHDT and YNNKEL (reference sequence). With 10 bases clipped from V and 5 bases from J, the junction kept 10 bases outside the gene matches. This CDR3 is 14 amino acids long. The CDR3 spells CATQAGGARDTQYF. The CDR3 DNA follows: TGTGCCACCCAAGCGGGGGGAGCGAGAGATACGCAGTATTTT.

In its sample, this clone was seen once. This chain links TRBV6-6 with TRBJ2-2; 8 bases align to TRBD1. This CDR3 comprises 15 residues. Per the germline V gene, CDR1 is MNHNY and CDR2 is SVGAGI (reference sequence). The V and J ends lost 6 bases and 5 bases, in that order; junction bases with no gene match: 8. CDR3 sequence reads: CASSFGQGRTGELFF. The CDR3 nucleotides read TGTGCCAGCAGCTTCGGACAGGGTAGGACCGGGGAGCTGTTTTTT.